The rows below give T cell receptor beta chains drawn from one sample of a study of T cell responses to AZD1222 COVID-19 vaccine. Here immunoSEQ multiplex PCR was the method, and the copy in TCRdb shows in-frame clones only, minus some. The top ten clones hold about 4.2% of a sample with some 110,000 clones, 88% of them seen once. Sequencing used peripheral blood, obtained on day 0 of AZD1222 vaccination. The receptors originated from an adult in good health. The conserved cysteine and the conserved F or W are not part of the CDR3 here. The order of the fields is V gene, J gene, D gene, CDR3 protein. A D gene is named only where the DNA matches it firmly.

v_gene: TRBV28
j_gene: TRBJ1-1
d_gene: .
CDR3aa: ASPAGTEAF

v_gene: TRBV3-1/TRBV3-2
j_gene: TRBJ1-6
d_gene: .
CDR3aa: ASSIQGSGSPLH

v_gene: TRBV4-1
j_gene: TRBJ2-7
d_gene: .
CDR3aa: ASSQAASSTLVEQY

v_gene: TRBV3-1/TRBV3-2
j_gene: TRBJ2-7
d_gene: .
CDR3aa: ASSQFGTWSSYEQY

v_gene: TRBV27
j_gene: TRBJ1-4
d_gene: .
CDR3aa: ASSLEGGRSEKLF

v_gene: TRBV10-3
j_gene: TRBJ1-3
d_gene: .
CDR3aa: AISESPQGSGNTIY

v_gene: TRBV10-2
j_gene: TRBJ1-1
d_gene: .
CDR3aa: ASGSTGGTEAF

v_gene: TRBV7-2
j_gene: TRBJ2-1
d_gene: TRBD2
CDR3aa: ASSWRGTVNEQF

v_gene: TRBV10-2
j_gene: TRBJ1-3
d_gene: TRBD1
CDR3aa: ASSPGTGGAGSGNTIY

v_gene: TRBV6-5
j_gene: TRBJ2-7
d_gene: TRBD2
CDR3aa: ASKSGSAHEQY

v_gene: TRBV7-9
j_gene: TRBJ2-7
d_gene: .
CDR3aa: ASSLAVTEQY

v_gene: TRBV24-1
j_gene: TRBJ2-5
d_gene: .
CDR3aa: ATSDSDRQETQY

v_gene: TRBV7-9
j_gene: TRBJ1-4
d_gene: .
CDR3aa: ASMVLGPSTNEKLF

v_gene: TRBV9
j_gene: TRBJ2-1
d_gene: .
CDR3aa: ASSPGGYNEQF

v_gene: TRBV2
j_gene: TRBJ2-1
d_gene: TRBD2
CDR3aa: ASSERVAGKENNEQF

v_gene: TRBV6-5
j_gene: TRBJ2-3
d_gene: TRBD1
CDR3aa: ASRLGGAGVDTQY

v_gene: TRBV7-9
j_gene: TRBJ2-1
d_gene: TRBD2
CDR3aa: ASSPTGTSGSREQF

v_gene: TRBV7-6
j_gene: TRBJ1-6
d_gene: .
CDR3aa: ASSLQGGSRNSPLH

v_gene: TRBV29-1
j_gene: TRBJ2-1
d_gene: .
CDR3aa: SVGVVYNEQF

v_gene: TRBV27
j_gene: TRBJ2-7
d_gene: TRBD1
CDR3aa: ASTGQGADEQY

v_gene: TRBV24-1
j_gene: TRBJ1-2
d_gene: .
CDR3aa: ATHPGGPYGYT

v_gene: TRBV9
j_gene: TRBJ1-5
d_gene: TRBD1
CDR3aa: ASSAFGGGEGQPQH

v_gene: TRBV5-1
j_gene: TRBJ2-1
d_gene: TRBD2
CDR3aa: ASSLSAGGGYNEQF

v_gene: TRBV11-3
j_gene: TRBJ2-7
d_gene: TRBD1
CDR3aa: ASSRPPPGQGSYEQY

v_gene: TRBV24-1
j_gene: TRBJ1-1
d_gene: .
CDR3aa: ATSDGVGTEAF

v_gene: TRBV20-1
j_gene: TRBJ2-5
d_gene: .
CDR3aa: SAVRGETQY

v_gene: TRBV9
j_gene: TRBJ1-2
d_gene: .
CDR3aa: ASSVAKASGGYGYT

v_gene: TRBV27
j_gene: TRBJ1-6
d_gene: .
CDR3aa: ASSEGATLH

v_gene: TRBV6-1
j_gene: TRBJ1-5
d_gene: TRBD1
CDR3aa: ASSARGGQGITNQPQH

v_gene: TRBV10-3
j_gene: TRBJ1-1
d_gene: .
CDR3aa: AISESLGGNTEAF

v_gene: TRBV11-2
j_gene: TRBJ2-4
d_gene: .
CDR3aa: ASRSTGTRGGNIQY

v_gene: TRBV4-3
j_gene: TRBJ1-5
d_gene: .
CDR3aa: ASSLDVNQPQH

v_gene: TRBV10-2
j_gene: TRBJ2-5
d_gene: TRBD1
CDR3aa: ASSGQGVTQY

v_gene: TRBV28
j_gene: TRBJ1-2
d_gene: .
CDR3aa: AGWSNYGYT

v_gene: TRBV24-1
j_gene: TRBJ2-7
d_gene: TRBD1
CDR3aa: ATSDPGTGGDEQY

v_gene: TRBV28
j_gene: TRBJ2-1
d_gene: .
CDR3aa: ATLPGTRYNEQF

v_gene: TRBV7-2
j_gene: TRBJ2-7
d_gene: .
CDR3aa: ASSLGRVVRSEQY

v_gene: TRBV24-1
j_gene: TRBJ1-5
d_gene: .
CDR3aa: ATQENNQPQH

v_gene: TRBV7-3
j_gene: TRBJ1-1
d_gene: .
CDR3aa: ASSPQGNTEAF

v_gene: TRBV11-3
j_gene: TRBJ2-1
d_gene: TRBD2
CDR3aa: ASSYRLAGEQF

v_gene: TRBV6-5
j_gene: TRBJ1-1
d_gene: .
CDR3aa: ASSYGAEVTEAF

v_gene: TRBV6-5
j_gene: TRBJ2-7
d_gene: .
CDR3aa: ASSYSKGVGDEQY

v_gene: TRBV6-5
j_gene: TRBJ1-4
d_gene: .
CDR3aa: ASSPGTANEKLF

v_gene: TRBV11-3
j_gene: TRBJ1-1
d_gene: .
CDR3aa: ASSLGRPEAF

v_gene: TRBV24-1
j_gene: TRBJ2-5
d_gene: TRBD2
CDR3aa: ATSDPGLAQETQY

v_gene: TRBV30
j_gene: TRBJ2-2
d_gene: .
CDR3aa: AWRSGENTGELF

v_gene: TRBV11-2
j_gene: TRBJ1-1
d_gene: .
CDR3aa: ASSLASRTEAF

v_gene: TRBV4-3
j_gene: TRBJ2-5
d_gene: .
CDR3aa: ASSQDGTRETQY

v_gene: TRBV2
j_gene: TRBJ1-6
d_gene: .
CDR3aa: AGRPADSPLH

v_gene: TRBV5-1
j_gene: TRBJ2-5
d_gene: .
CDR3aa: ASSLRRGRLQETQY

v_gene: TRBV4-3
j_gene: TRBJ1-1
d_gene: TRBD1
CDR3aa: ASSQADRGTEAF

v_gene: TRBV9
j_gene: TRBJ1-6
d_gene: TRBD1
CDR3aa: ASSVVDRPNSPLH